This section outlines one T cell receptor beta chain sequence together with its context. This record belongs to a study of T cell responses to AZD1222 COVID-19 vaccine. Using immunoSEQ multiplex PCR, the repertoire was profiled, and TCRdb retains in-frame clones only, with some absent. This sample carries around 160,000 clones, about 90% of them seen once, and the ten largest clones take about 3%. The CDR3 loop spans 14 amino acids. The rearrangement links TRBV21-1 to TRBJ2-3; TRBD1 reflects the table's D call only, with no check against the DNA. TRBV21-1 is a listed pseudogene. The TCR sequence derives from an adult in good health. The material was peripheral blood, obtained on day 0 of MenACWY control vaccination. The CDR3 coding sequence is TGTGCCACCACGGGACAGAGTCTCTCAGATACGCAGTATTTT. Its translation is CATTGQSLSDTQYF.